This T cell receptor beta chain derives from a study of cytomegalovirus exposure and HLA in healthy donors. Findings and caveats of the study: According to a subsequent analysis, TCR clusters from the first cohort were inclined to appear together in the 120 validation repertoires. Most sequenced TCRs were rare (though some public TCRs occurred in many donors). Some 150 TCR beta chains were listed as cytomegalovirus-associated.

This CDR3 contains 16 residues. The V gene end was trimmed by 2 bases and the J gene end by 5 bases; junction bases not matched to a gene: 9. Germline loops: CDR1 MNHEY, CDR2 SVGAGI. The method was immunoSEQ multiplex PCR; TCRdb's version includes in-frame clones alone and lacks a portion of them. The repertoire has some 170,000 clones, around 92% of them found once; the top ten carry 4.2%. The sample holds one count of this clone. Its antigen is still unknown. The donors were members of the roughly 120-subject validation cohort (separate from the roughly 670-subject first cohort). The chain combines TRBV6-5 with TRBJ2-3, with TRBD2 matching over 8 bases. The specimen sequenced was PBMCs. The receptor comes from a man younger than 30 in good health and CMV-seropositive. CDR3 region: CASSYEAGVNRDTQYF. The CDR3 nucleotides are TGTGCCAGCAGTTACGAAGCGGGAGTGAATCGAGATACGCAGTATTTT.